This note documents a single TCR beta chain sequence. What it binds is not known. The data stem from a study of a mutant IDH1 vaccine in newly diagnosed glioma. About the study: Radiotherapy, temozolomide, or both had been given previously, and both were given to most. Findings and limits, study-wide: Of all patients, about 93% showed vaccine-induced immune responses.

Assay: immunoSEQ multiplex PCR; the TCRdb copy retains only in-frame clones and omits some. In the table there are 90,000 to 100,000 clones, 80% to 90% of which are singletons. Time point: baseline, week 1 (first vaccination visit). Treatment meaning: pre-vaccination baseline after standard-of-care therapy. The ends were cut back, 8 bases at V and 6 bases at J, with 14 bases in the middle. This CDR3 comprises 13 residues. Germline CDR1 MNHEY, CDR2 SMNVEV (reference sequence). This specimen consisted of PBMCs, obtained from a glioma patient treated with radiotherapy, temozolomide or both. The sequence derives from a woman between 50 and 59 years old with glioma. This chain links TRBV27 with TRBJ2-1; tentative D call: TRBD1 (7 bases). The CDR3 DNA reads as TGTGCCAGCGGAGGGGGCCCTTTCAATGAGCAGTTCTTC. Protein sequence: CASGGGPFNEQFF.